A single sample gave rise to the 3 T cell receptor beta chains below, sequenced in a study of OX40 agonist ivuxolimab in advanced cancers. Libraries were made using the immunoSEQ multiplex PCR assay. TCRdb took over this immuneACCESS table, retaining in-frame rearrangements with V and J assigned. Such tables are incomplete; in checked studies, under half of the missing clones stem from an unresolved V gene, and the remainder is unexplained. This sample gives around 66,000 clones in total; 80% to 90% of them show up just once. The ten largest account for approximately 11% of the sample. This material consisted of CD4+ or CD8+ T cells sorted from blood, taken in a trial of the OX40 agonist ivuxolimab. The origin of the receptors is an adult with an advanced solid tumor such as melanoma, head and neck, liver or kidney cancer.

This sequence joins TRBV7-2 and TRBJ1-5; 9 bases are shared with TRBD1. There are 15 residues in the CDR3. After removal of 5 bases from V and 9 bases from J, the junction contained 11 bases not matched to a gene. Germline V gene sequence: CDR1 SGHTA, CDR2 FQGNSA. The CDR3 region has the DNA TGTGCCAGCAGCCCGACAGGGGGTGGGGGGGTGCCCCAGCATTTT. Translating it yields CASSPTGGGGVPQHF.

The J gene is TRBJ1-1, the V gene TRBV7-9; D unclear. CDR1 and CDR2 (germline): SEHNR, FQNEAQ (reference sequence). CDR3 size: 14 residues. Trimming took off 7 bases at V and 1 base at J, with 13 bases between the two ends. Here the CDR3 reads CASISLGRNTEAFF. The CDR3 DNA reads TGTGCCAGCATTTCGTTAGGCAGGAACACTGAAGCTTTCTTT. Using reference TRBV7-9 and TRBJ1-1 for the parts outside the CDR3, the full variable domain is DTGVSQNPRHKITKRGQNVTFRCDPISEHNRLYWYRQTLGQGPEFLTYFQNEAQLEKSRLLSDRFSAERPKGSFSTLEIQRTEQGDSAMYLCASISLGRNTEAFFGQGTRLTVV.

The V call is TRBV29-1, the J call TRBJ2-5; D uncertain. Judging by the DNA end, TRBJ2-7 fits better; the J call may be wrong. In germline, CDR1 is SQVTM, CDR2 ANQGSEA. This CDR3 has 11 residues. CDR3 in amino acids: CSVFGSYEQYF. CDR3 sequence (DNA): TGCAGCGTCTTCGGCTCCTACGAGCAGTACTTC.